Listed below are T cell receptor beta chains from one sample, sequenced in a study of radiotherapy plus CTLA-4 blockade in lung cancer. Data came from immunoSEQ multiplex PCR; TCRdb stores just in-frame clones and leaves some out. Here the sample spans tens of thousands of clones, around 68% being singletons. The material was peripheral blood, obtained from a patient treated with radiotherapy plus ipilimumab. The origin of the receptors is a human donor with non-small cell lung cancer whose response to radiotherapy plus ipilimumab could not be evaluated. CDR3s include the opening cysteine and the closing phenylalanine or tryptophan. The order of the fields is V gene, J gene, CDR3 protein.

TRBV10-3	TRBJ2-7	CAISKREGYEQYF
TRBV13	TRBJ2-7	CASSTPSNEQYF
TRBV6-1	TRBJ1-6	CASSKQDSPLHF
TRBV11-2	TRBJ1-1	CASSSRVGTEAFF
TRBV28	TRBJ2-7	CASSQGQGYEQYF
TRBV27	TRBJ1-1	CASRSPDRGMNTEAFF
TRBV7-3	TRBJ1-1	CASRPTGQTNTEAFF
TRBV5-1	TRBJ2-5	CASSLVSGVETQYF
TRBV2	TRBJ2-5	CASTSDRGETQYF
TRBV28	TRBJ1-1	CASSLKKGDTEAFF
TRBV5-1	TRBJ2-4	CASSPTGGKNIQYF
TRBV7-2	TRBJ2-7	CASSLRLAGSYEQYF
TRBV7-6	TRBJ2-5	CASSSGLAKVETQYF
TRBV4-1	TRBJ2-7	CASSPSESYEQYF
TRBV6-6	TRBJ2-1	CASSRWAEQFF
TRBV7-9	TRBJ1-2	CASSLGGSSGYGYTF
TRBV4-1	TRBJ2-1	CASSRDYYNEQFF
TRBV7-8	TRBJ2-1	CASSLGLGLAGGPSVNEQFF
TRBV27	TRBJ2-7	CASIGHDYEQYF
TRBV6-5	TRBJ2-2	CASRQPYTGELFF
TRBV19	TRBJ1-2	CASSTRAGGYTF
TRBV7-6	TRBJ1-6	CASSLAPPGTGSNSPLHF
TRBV7-3	TRBJ2-1	CASSPPGMNEQFF
TRBV2	TRBJ1-6	CASSFIYQSSYNSPLHF
TRBV7-2	TRBJ2-3	CASSLVGLATDTQYF
TRBV19	TRBJ2-1	CASTFSAAHDEQFF
TRBV7-2	TRBJ1-5	CASSARVRRDQPQHF
TRBV6-5	TRBJ2-7	CASSWASGGQYEQYF
TRBV9	TRBJ1-6	CASSRFQTQGSYNSPLHF
TRBV9	TRBJ1-6	CASSLFETSNSPLHF
TRBV4-1	TRBJ1-6	CASSQPQYNSPLHF
TRBV19	TRBJ2-7	CASSAGTGSYEQYF
TRBV14	TRBJ1-4	CASSQSHATNEKLFF
TRBV9	NA	CASSGQGHEQYF
TRBV30	TRBJ1-1	CAWTGQPNTEAFF
TRBV29-1	TRBJ2-7	CSVVGQYEQYF
TRBV28	TRBJ1-2	CASSINPSGTPDGYTF
TRBV2	TRBJ2-1	CASSGGGAYNEQFF
TRBV7-9	TRBJ2-2	CASTPQGRGIGELFF
TRBV6-5	TRBJ2-7	CASSWTSGSRHEQYF
TRBV19	TRBJ2-4	CASSGRGGNIQYF
TRBV18	TRBJ2-7	CASSPSGGWEQYF
TRBV5-4	TRBJ2-5	CASSLGQKKTQYF
TRBV7-3	TRBJ2-2	CASSLTSGGAPLNTGELFF
TRBV6-6	TRBJ1-1	CASSHDRESTEAFF
TRBV28	TRBJ2-1	CASSPPQRRSYNEQFF